The clone carrying this T cell receptor beta chain was counted at least ten times. Its antigen is unknown. One entry per CDR3 protein, called by TCRdb with MiXCR from the reads. The data show fewer than 75,000 distinct CDR3 sequences, about 48% seen once. The sample belongs to a study of type 1 regulatory T cells. Study in general: This in vitro CD4 product, T-allo10, is enriched for Tr1 cells and alloantigen-specific. Broader study findings: Compared with non-type 1 regulatory T cells, type 1 regulatory T cells showed a more restricted TCR repertoire.

The germline V gene encodes CDR1 MNHNS and CDR2 SASEGT. The V end lost 6 bases, the J end lost 3 bases, and 14 bases lay between the germline ends. The CDR3 runs to 14 residues. The sequencing input was cultured non-Tr1 T cells, either the whole culture or a sorted T cell fraction (not recorded which). The chain carries TRBV6-1 and TRBJ1-2, with D perhaps TRBD1 (6 bases). The source of this sequence is a human donor in good health. The CDR3 nucleotides read TGTGCCAGCAGAGGGACACTTGGGGACTATGGCTACACCTTC. Translation gives CASRGTLGDYGYTF.